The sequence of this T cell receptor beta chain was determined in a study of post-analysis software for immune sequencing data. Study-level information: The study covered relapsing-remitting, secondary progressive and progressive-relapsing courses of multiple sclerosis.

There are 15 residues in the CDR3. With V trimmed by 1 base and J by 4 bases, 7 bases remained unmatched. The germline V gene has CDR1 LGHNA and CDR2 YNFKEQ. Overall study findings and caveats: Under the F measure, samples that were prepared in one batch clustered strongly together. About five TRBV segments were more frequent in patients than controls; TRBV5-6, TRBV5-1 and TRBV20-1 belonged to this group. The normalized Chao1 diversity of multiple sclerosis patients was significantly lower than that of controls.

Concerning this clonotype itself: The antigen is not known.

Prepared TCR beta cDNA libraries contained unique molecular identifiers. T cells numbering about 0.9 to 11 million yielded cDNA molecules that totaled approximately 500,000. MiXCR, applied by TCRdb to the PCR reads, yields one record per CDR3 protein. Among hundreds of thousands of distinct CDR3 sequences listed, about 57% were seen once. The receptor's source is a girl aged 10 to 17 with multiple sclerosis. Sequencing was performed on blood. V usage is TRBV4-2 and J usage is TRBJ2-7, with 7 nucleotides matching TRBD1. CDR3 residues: CASSQVRDSSYEQYF. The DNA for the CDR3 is TGTGCCAGCAGCCAAGTTCGGGACAGTAGTTACGAGCAGTACTTC.